The 9 T cell receptor beta chains given below trace back to one sample, sequenced in a study of cytomegalovirus exposure and HLA in healthy donors. Primers included in the PCR were 60 Vbeta and 13 Jbeta primers. The table came from immunoSEQ multiplex PCR; TCRdb's copy has only in-frame clones and leaves some out. Among 120,000 to 150,000 clones, 79% were seen once, and the ten largest hold around 6.7%. Sequencing was performed on PBMCs. All receptors derive from a woman in her thirties or forties in good health and CMV-seropositive.

This rearrangement joins TRBV19 to TRBJ1-5; possible D gene TRBD1, 6 bases. V was cut by 3 bases and J by 0 bases, with 21 bases left in between. CDR3 length: 19 amino acids. The V gene's germline CDR1 is LNHDA and CDR2 SQIVND (reference sequence). CDR3: CASSIFEGRGTNSNQPQHF. The CDR3 DNA is TGTGCCAGTAGTATCTTTGAGGGACGAGGGACAAATAGCAATCAGCCCCAGCATTTT.

This sequence joins TRBV28 and TRBJ1-2, with D possibly TRBD1 on 6 matching bases. V was pared by 2 bases and J by 4 bases, with 17 bases between. Per the germline V gene, CDR1 is MDHEN and CDR2 is SYDVKM. The CDR3 length is 16 residues. Here the CDR3 DNA reads TGTGCCAGCAGTTTACCACCAGGGGCGGTTAGCTATGGCTACACCTTC. Translated: CASSLPPGAVSYGYTF.

V gene TRBV5-1 combines with J gene TRBJ2-1, with 8 positions matching TRBD2. Germline V gene sequence: CDR1 SGHRS, CDR2 YFSETQ. This CDR3 is 14 amino acids long. The V and J ends lost 2 bases and 10 bases, in that order; junction bases with no gene match: 8. The CDR3 bases are TGCGCCAGCAGCTTATCCGGGGGGGCCGAAGAGCAGTTCTTC. It codes for CASSLSGGAEEQFF. Full variable domain (rest looked up from reference TRBV5-1 and TRBJ2-1): KAGVTQTPRYLIKTRGQQVTLSCSPISGHRSVSWYQQTPGQGLQFLFEYFSETQRNKGNFPGRFSGRQFSNSRSEMNVSTLELGDSALYLCASSLSGGAEEQFFGPGTRLTVL.

The rearrangement links TRBV4-1 to TRBJ2-3; 10 positions match TRBD1. CDR1 and CDR2 (germline): MGHRA, YSYEKL. V lost 4 bases and J lost 5; bases outside the gene matches: 9. This CDR3 spans 16 amino acids. The CDR3: CASSPFRTGGKDTQYF. The CDR3, as DNA: TGCGCCAGCAGCCCTTTCCGGACAGGGGGAAAAGATACGCAGTATTTT.

The chain links TRBV5-1 to TRBJ2-1; perhaps TRBD2 as D (5 bases). Trimming took off 0 bases at V and 0 bases at J, with 10 bases between the two ends. The CDR3 length is 16 residues. CDR1 and CDR2 (germline): SGHRS, YFSETQ. CDR3 protein: CASSLVRASSYNEQFF. The CDR3, as DNA: TGCGCCAGCAGCTTGGTGCGGGCCAGCTCCTACAATGAGCAGTTCTTC.

This clone has a handful of counts. The V gene is TRBV7-2, the J gene TRBJ2-1, with 9 bases identical to TRBD2. Trimming removed 3 bases from V and 7 bases from J; junction bases left unmatched: 7. The CDR3 is made up of 15 amino acids. Looked up from germline, CDR1 is SGHTA and CDR2 is FQGNSA. CDR3 loop: CASSLGGGAWNEQFF. As DNA, the CDR3 is TGTGCCAGCAGCTTGGGCGGGGGGGCCTGGAATGAGCAGTTCTTC.

This rearrangement joins TRBV11-3 to TRBJ2-2; TRBD1 matches 8 bases. The CDR3 length is 16 residues. Germline CDR1 and CDR2: SGHNT and YENEEA. The V segment lost 5 bases and the J segment 1 base; nucleotides outside the gene matches: 6. The CDR3 DNA reads as TGTGCCAGCAGCCGACAGGGGATGGGGAACACCGGGGAGCTGTTTTTT. It yields the protein CASSRQGMGNTGELFF.

The chain carries TRBV28 and TRBJ2-7; 7 positions match TRBD1. Germline V gene data show CDR1 as MDHEN and CDR2 as SYDVKM. The CDR3 runs 12 residues. V trimming: 2 bases; J trimming: 5 bases; junction bases outside the gene matches: 0. DNA of the CDR3: TGTGCCAGCAGTTTAGACAGGGACGAGCAGTACTTC. Encoded protein: CASSLDRDEQYF. Looking up the rest from reference TRBV28 and TRBJ2-7 gives the full variable domain: DVKVTQSSRYLVKRTGEKVFLECVQDMDHENMFWYRQDPGLGLRLIYFSYDVKMKEKGDIPEGYSVSREKKERFSLILESASTNQTSMYLCASSLDRDEQYFGPGTRLTVT.

This clone appeared a single time. CDR3 sequence (DNA): TGTGCCAGCAGCCAGAATACAGGGGCACAGCCCCAGCATTTT. Translation: CASSQNTGAQPQHF. This chain uses TRBV9 with TRBJ1-5, with 7 bases that match TRBD1. The CDR3 extends over 14 amino acids. Trimming at V came to 4 bases and at J to 7 bases, leaving 8 bases not matched to a gene. Germline lookup yields CDR1 SGDLS and CDR2 YYNGEE.